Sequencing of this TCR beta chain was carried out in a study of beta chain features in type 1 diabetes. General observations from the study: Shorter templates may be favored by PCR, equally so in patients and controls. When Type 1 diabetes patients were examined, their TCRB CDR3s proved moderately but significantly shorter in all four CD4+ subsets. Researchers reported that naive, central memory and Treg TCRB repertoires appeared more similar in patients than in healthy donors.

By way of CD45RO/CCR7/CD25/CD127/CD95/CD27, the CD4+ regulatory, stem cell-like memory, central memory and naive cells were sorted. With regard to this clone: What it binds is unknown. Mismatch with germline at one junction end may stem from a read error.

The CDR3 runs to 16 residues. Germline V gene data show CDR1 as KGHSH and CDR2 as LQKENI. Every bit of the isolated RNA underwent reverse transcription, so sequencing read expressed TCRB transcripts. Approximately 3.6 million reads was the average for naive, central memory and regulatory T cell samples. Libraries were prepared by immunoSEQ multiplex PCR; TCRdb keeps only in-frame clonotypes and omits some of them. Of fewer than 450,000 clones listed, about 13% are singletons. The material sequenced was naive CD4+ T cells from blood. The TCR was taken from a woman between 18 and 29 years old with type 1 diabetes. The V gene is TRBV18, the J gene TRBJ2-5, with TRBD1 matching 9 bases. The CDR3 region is CASSPLPGTGKGTQYF. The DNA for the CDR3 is TGTGCCAGCTCTCCACTACCCGGGACAGGGAAAGGGACCCAGTACTTC.